This T cell receptor beta chain was sequenced during a study of neurological immune-mediated disorders. Indicated time point: technical triplicate 2. Germline assignment: CDR1 MGHRA and CDR2 YSYEKL. This CDR3 has 13 residues. V shed 0 bases, J shed 6 bases, and the junction held 2 bases outside the gene matches. In its sample, this clonotype was seen many times. 5'RACE with 10-nucleotide random UMIs generated the cDNA. TCRdb called the 5' RACE reads again in MiXCR, with one record for every CDR3 protein. The data contain more than 55,000 distinct CDR3 sequences, less than 25% of them seen just once; the ten biggest clones take up over 4.5%.

The rearrangement uses TRBV4-1 and TRBJ2-7; 7 bases align to TRBD1. Sequencing was carried out using PBMCs. The receptor's source is a man in his 60s with HTLV-1-associated myelopathy (HAM/TSP). CDR3 nucleotide sequence: TGCGCCAGCAGCCAAGAAACAGGGGCCGAGCAGTACTTC. Protein: CASSQETGAEQYF.